This TCR beta chain was recovered during a study of T cells in localized non-small cell lung cancer. Notes on the study in general: The study found T cell clonality highest in uninvolved adjacent lung, above tumor. Only one tumor region was sequenced, so heterogeneity remains possible.

Clones were read by immunoSEQ multiplex PCR, and TCRdb kept only the in-frame ones, dropping some. The sample carries 53,000 or so clones, around four fifths recorded once. In the case of this clone: Its specificity is not known.

This TCR derives from a man aged 35 to 69 with stage III lung adenocarcinoma. Source: peripheral blood mononuclear cells, taken before any cancer treatment.

The CDR3 DNA sequence: TGTGCCAGCGGAGATTCTGGGGCCAACGTCCTGACTTTC. Translating it yields CASGDSGANVLTF. This chain joins TRBV2 and TRBJ2-6; unclear D gene. The V gene's germline CDR1 is SNHLY and CDR2 FYNNEI. CDR3 length: 13 amino acids. Trimming removed 8 bases at V and 1 base at J, with 6 bases between.